This record covers a single T cell receptor (beta chain). The sample belongs to a study of cytomegalovirus exposure and HLA in healthy donors. Study context: Around 77 million unique TCRs from HLA-typed donors made up an early data release.

Germline lookup yields CDR1 MDHEN and CDR2 SYDVKM. V gave up 5 bases and J gave up 5 bases, with 24 bases separating them. The CDR3 contains 17 residues. The PCR had 60 Vbeta and 13 Jbeta primers. Sequencing was performed with immunoSEQ multiplex PCR; in TCRdb, only in-frame clones are kept and a portion is missing. The sample includes some 200,000 clones, approximately 79% of them seen just once. The TCR comes from a man aged 35-49 years in good health and CMV-seropositive. The sequencing sample was made of PBMCs. The genes are TRBV28 and TRBJ1-2, with D possibly TRBD1 on 6 matching bases. DNA of the CDR3: TGTGCCAGCAGTCTATCAAGGGGAGGGGGGGCAGGGTATGGCTACACCTTC. Its protein product is CASSLSRGGGAGYGYTF.